These 3 T cell receptor beta chains originate from one sample sequenced in a study of T cells in tuberculosis. Thawed, overnight-rested PBMC were stained with GMM-loaded CD1B tetramer, viability dye and anti-CD3, then sorted. The CD1B tetramers carried C32 glucose monomycolate purified from Rhodococcus equi. Some clones are missing from TCRdb's copy, which holds only in-frame ones; the method was immunoSEQ multiplex PCR. The sample contains 55,000 to 65,000 clones, about four fifths of which appear only once. Sequences were obtained from CD1b-GMM tetramer-negative cells sorted from PBMCs. Receptor source: an adult woman with latent tuberculosis.

The chain has TRBV28 and TRBJ2-5, with TRBD2 as a possible D gene (5 bases). CDR3 length: 17 residues. V lost 5 bases to trimming and J lost 5 bases, with 24 bases between them. Germline assignment: CDR1 MDHEN and CDR2 SYDVKM. CDR3 DNA: TGTGCCAGCAGTCCCCCACACGTAGCGCGGGTAGAGGAGACCCAGTACTTC. Amino acids: CASSPPHVARVEETQYF.

The chain recombines TRBV28 with TRBJ2-1; 11 bases match TRBD2. The ends lost 6 bases at V and 4 bases at J; junction bases unmatched: 5. The CDR3 contains 15 residues. Germline V gene lookup returns CDR1 MDHEN and CDR2 SYDVKM. The CDR3 nucleotides read TGTGCCAGCAGAGTAGCGGGAGGGTCGTACAATGAGCAGTTCTTC. Translated: CASRVAGGSYNEQFF.

The CDR3 DNA is TGTGCCAGTACCTCACAGGGGCTTGGCTATGGCTACACCTTC. This sequence encodes CASTSQGLGYGYTF. The chain is built from TRBV19 and TRBJ1-2, with 7 bases matching TRBD1. The V segment lost 7 bases and the J segment 4 bases; nucleotides outside the gene matches: 9. This CDR3 is built from 14 residues. Germline V gene lookup returns CDR1 LNHDA and CDR2 SQIVND (reference sequence).